The 11 T cell receptor beta chains below come from one sample, sequenced in a study of post-analysis software for immune sequencing data. Study outcomes and limitations: Relative to controls, patients had several TRBV segments at higher frequency, with TRBV5-6, TRBV5-1 and TRBV20-1 among these.

These receptors have no known antigen. Unique molecular identifiers were carried by the TCR beta cDNA libraries. Using its own MiXCR run on the PCR reads, TCRdb lists one record per CDR3 protein. This sample has 550,000 to 700,000 distinct CDR3 sequences, with roughly 40% found just once. Sequencing was done on a sample of blood. Every receptor here comes from a girl between 10 and 17 years old with multiple sclerosis.

The count of this clonotype is one. The chain has TRBV10-3 and TRBJ2-7; a weak D match, TRBD2 (6 bases). Germline CDR1 and CDR2: ENHRY and SYGVKD. CDR3 length equals 12 residues. V was pared by 8 bases and J by 6 bases, with 14 bases between. The CDR3 bases are TGTGCCATCGCGCGGGAAGCTCGCGAGCAGTACTTC. This sequence encodes CAIAREAREQYF.

The rearrangement uses TRBV12-3 or TRBV12-4 and TRBJ1-2; D remains unclear. The CDR3 covers 15 residues. The V gene lost 3 bases and the J gene lost 1 base, with 12 bases spanning the gap. Here the CDR3 reads CASSLHMPVNYGYTF. CDR3 nucleotide sequence: TGTGCCAGCAGTTTGCATATGCCAGTTAACTATGGCTACACCTTC.

This clonotype came up a few times. V gene TRBV6-4 combines with J gene TRBJ2-1, with 14 bases that match TRBD2. This CDR3 has 14 residues. Germline V gene data show CDR1 as MRHNA and CDR2 as SNTAGT. The V segment lost 3 bases and the J segment 8 bases; nucleotides outside the gene matches: 0. The CDR3 spells CASSEGLAGDEQFF. The CDR3 DNA reads as TGTGCCAGCAGTGAGGGACTAGCGGGAGATGAGCAGTTCTTC.

The chain couples TRBV5-1 to TRBJ2-7, with 9 bases that match TRBD1. J lost 5 bases, V lost 2 bases, and 5 bases had no gene match. The CDR3 sequence is 14 residues long. The germline V gene has CDR1 SGHRS and CDR2 YFSETQ. CDR3 residues: CASSFGTGYHEQYF. The CDR3 DNA follows: TGCGCCAGCAGCTTCGGGACAGGGTACCACGAGCAGTACTTC.

The chain links TRBV20-1 to TRBJ1-2; the D is unclear. The CDR3 sequence is 13 residues long. Germline loops: CDR1 DFQATT, CDR2 SNEGSKA (reference sequence). The V end lost 6 bases, the J end lost 3 bases, and 14 bases lay between the germline ends. The CDR3 loop is CSAEGLVHYGYTF. The CDR3 nucleotides read TGCAGTGCGGAGGGCCTTGTCCACTATGGCTACACCTTC.

This clonotype turned up a few times. The V gene is TRBV5-1, the J gene TRBJ2-1; 10 positions match TRBD2. This CDR3 region has 14 residues. From germline, CDR1 is SGHRS and CDR2 YFSETQ. V was pared by 3 bases and J by 8 bases, with 5 bases of the junction left unmatched. CDR3 loop: CASSSVAGGHEQFF. The CDR3 DNA is TGCGCCAGCAGCTCAGTAGCGGGGGGACATGAGCAGTTCTTC.

CDR3 region: CASSLNQGADQPQHF. CDR3 coding DNA: TGCGCCAGCAGCTTGAACCAGGGGGCTGACCAGCCCCAGCATTTT. J is TRBJ1-5 and V is TRBV5-1; 8 bases are a match to TRBD1. The V segment lost 1 base and the J segment 7 bases; nucleotides outside the gene matches: 7. Germline V lookup: CDR1 SGHRS, CDR2 YFSETQ. The CDR3 covers 15 residues.

The chain combines TRBV7-6 with TRBJ2-7, with a weak D call TRBD1 (5 bases). Germline V gene lookup returns CDR1 SGHVS and CDR2 FNYEAQ. Trimming stripped 3 bases from V and 4 bases from J, with 13 bases between. The length of the CDR3 is 14 residues. The CDR3 DNA reads TGTGCCAGCAGCTTTGCACAGGATTCTTACGAGCAGTACTTC. Translating it yields CASSFAQDSYEQYF.

The chain joins TRBV20-1 to TRBJ2-5, with 10 nucleotides matching TRBD2. The J call may be wrong; the DNA end is better matched by TRBJ2-7. Germline CDR1 DFQATT, CDR2 SNEGSKA (reference sequence). The CDR3 is 14 amino acids. The CDR3 DNA is TGCAGTGCTAGGACGGCTAGCGGGAGCTTCGAGCAGTACTTC. It encodes CSARTASGSFEQYF.

The chain uses TRBV4-1 and TRBJ2-5; D is ambiguous. Germline-derived CDR1 and CDR2 are MGHRA and YSYEKL. CDR3 length equals 16 residues. V was pared by 0 bases and J by 2 bases, with 13 bases between. The CDR3 is CASSQENSLGQETQYF. The CDR3, as DNA: TGCGCCAGCAGCCAAGAAAACAGTCTAGGGCAAGAGACCCAGTACTTC.

V usage is TRBV7-9 and J usage is TRBJ1-2, with 7 bases that match TRBD1. The CDR3 loop spans 16 amino acids. V lost 2 bases to trimming and J lost 0 bases; unmatched junction nucleotides: 6. The germline gives CDR1 SEHNR, CDR2 FQNEAQ (reference sequence). The CDR3 DNA reads as TGTGCCAGCAGCTTAAGGGGGCAGGCCCCTAACTATGGCTACACCTTC. It is translated as CASSLRGQAPNYGYTF.